The 8 T cell receptor beta chains below were found in one sample sequenced in a study of CD8+ T cells in alopecia areata. cDNA prepared by RNA extraction and subsequent reverse transcription served as the template for sequencing. Generated by immunoSEQ multiplex PCR, the TCRdb table keeps only in-frame clones and is missing some. The table has more than 95,000 clones, around two fifths seen once. The sequenced sample consisted of CD4+ T cells sorted from blood. The receptors were sampled from a human donor with alopecia areata.

This clone has just a few counts. V and J are TRBV29-1 and TRBJ1-5, with D unresolved. V dropped 6 bases and J dropped 3 bases, with 12 bases sitting between them. The CDR3 consists of 13 residues. Germline V gene sequence: CDR1 SQVTM, CDR2 ANQGSEA. The CDR3 DNA is TGCAGCGTCAAGTGGCAGGACAATCAGCCCCAGCATTTT. Its translation is CSVKWQDNQPQHF.

This chain joins TRBV29-1 and TRBJ2-5; 7 bases map to TRBD1. This CDR3 comprises 15 residues. V was clipped by 1 base and J by 3 bases; unmatched bases: 8. From germline, CDR1 is SQVTM and CDR2 ANQGSEA. The CDR3 DNA sequence: TGCAGCGTTGAAGGGAACAGGGGCAGGGAAGAGACCCAGTACTTC. This codes for CSVEGNRGREETQYF.

The V gene is TRBV13, the J gene TRBJ2-7; 7 bases are a match to TRBD2. This CDR3 is built from 14 residues. Trimming cost V 4 bases and J 0 bases; bases outside gene matches: 3. Germline lookup yields CDR1 PRHDT and CDR2 FYEKMQ (reference sequence). The CDR3 DNA sequence: TGTGCCAGCAGCTGGAGCGGGATCTCCTACGAGCAGTACTTC. Encoded protein: CASSWSGISYEQYF.

V and J are TRBV2 and TRBJ2-3, with 10 bases that match TRBD1. From germline, CDR1 is SNHLY and CDR2 FYNNEI. The CDR3 sequence is 15 residues long. V dropped 6 bases and J dropped 6; count of bases not matched to a gene: 9. CDR3 in amino acids: CASRQGTGAGDTQYF. The CDR3 DNA is TGTGCCAGCAGGCAGGGGACAGGGGCAGGTGATACGCAGTATTTT.

This clone appeared once. CDR3 amino acids: CASSSVVTKNIQYF. DNA for the CDR3: TGTGCCAGCAGTTCTGTGGTGACCAAAAACATTCAGTACTTC. V and J are TRBV6-5 and TRBJ2-4; D gene ambiguous. Germline-derived CDR1 and CDR2 are MNHEY and SVGAGI. V was shortened by 4 bases and J by 2 bases, with 9 bases between the two germline ends. The CDR3 is 14 amino acids.

The chain is built from TRBV30 and TRBJ2-1; TRBD1 agrees at 8 bases. There are 13 residues in the CDR3. V gave up 1 base and J gave up 7 bases; unmatched junction bases: 3. The germline CDR1 and CDR2 sequences are GTSNPN and SVGIG (reference sequence). The CDR3 region has the DNA TGTGCCTGGAGTGCGGACAGGGCGAATGAGCAGTTCTTC. Protein: CAWSADRANEQFF. Filled out from reference TRBV30 and TRBJ2-1, the complete variable domain reads SQTIHQWPATLVQPVGSPLSLECTVEGTSNPNLYWYRQAAGRGLQLLFYSVGIGQISSEVPQNLSASRPQDRQFILSSKKLLLSDSGFYLCAWSADRANEQFFGPGTRLTVL.

The chain carries TRBV30 and TRBJ2-5; TRBD1 aligns across 7 bases. The CDR3 is made up of 14 amino acids. After removal of 2 bases from V and 1 base from J, the junction contained 4 bases not matched to a gene. CDR1 GTSNPN and CDR2 SVGIG come from the germline V gene (reference sequence). CDR3 in amino acids: CAWSPDRRQETQYF. The CDR3 DNA reads TGTGCCTGGAGTCCGGACAGGCGCCAAGAGACCCAGTACTTC.

This clone has just one count. J is TRBJ1-4 and V is TRBV6-5; D might be TRBD1 (6 bases). V was clipped by 0 bases and J by 7 bases, with 12 bases between them. CDR3 length equals 15 residues. From germline, CDR1 is MNHEY and CDR2 SVGAGI. Here the CDR3 reads CASSYSSQGGEKLFF. In DNA, the CDR3 is TGTGCCAGCAGTTACTCCTCACAGGGTGGTGAAAAACTGTTTTTT.